This TCR beta chain appears in the sequencing data of a study of T cells in Graves' hyperthyroidism and ophthalmopathy (dated by TCRdb to about 2019). A note on the overall study: Peripheral blood was sampled at the time of initial diagnosis, prior to any treatment. To identify distinguishing TCR V-J signatures, a discovery cohort of 100 or so patients was used, comprising under 45 with Graves' ophthalmopathy and 55 to 65 with stable Graves' hyperthyroidism. Whether ophthalmopathy could be predicted prospectively was tested in an independent validation cohort made up of 18 hyperthyroidism patients plus 17 patients who later progressed to ophthalmopathy. The 95 to 100 discovery patients were randomly split 7:3 into training and test sets. In addition, the study compared T-cell repertoires in thyroid tissue and in blood from roughly 6 Graves' hyperthyroidism patients. After sampling, hyperthyroidism patients received methimazole starting at 30 mg daily, and ophthalmopathy patients received high-dose intravenous methylprednisolone. The paper reports TCR Vbeta CDR3 sequencing of roughly 140 peripheral blood samples: approximately 41 ophthalmopathy, 70 to 85 hyperthyroidism and around 17 progressor patients. Overall results and qualifications from the work: A model built on a 13 V-J signature distinguished ophthalmopathy from stable hyperthyroidism, reaching roughly 88% sensitivity and about 81% specificity in cross-validation and 80%/75% in testing. Most expanded thyroid clonotypes (frequency above 0.001) were also detected in blood, a finding suggesting that blood repertoires may reflect thyroid immune responses. In validation, the model predicted progression to ophthalmopathy with 65% to 71% sensitivity and less than 75% specificity, a median of approximately 6.5 months before onset. No statistical method was used to fix the sample size in advance, and group allocation was not hidden from the investigators.

The TCR beta CDR3 regions were amplified from RNA transcripts. The first round of RT-PCR for the TCR CDR3 was performed with the HTBI primer set and the Qiagen OneStep RT-PCR kit. Libraries were constructed in a second round of multiplex PCR, after which size selection and purification were performed. Paired-end sequencing of the libraries was performed with 100 bp reads on an Illumina HiSeq2000. From the authors' description of their analysis: SOAPnuke was used to process the raw data, throwing out any read that contained adapters or uncalled bases, had a mean Phred below 15, or lacked an exact constant-primer or identifier match. High-quality paired reads were merged with COPE v1.2.5, and unique nucleotide sequences were defined as clonotypes. MiTCR v1.1 was used to align the clonotypes against IMGT TRBV, TRBD and TRBJ reference segments. The analysis was restricted to V-J combinations with a frequency above 0.0001, which together covered 99.2% of the repertoires. The TCS score was defined as the ratio of F50 (clonal expansion) to E x V (chaos), calculated using BLOSUM62-based TCRdist between CDR3 peptides within each V-J. Welch's t-statistics and random forest reduced just over 500 V-J features to 13, which were used in a naive Bayes classifier (R e1071). TCRdb trimmed public reads at Q25 via fastp, called clones via MiXCR and kept in-frame beta chains. One record per CDR3 amino acid sequence lists the most common genes and DNA. These V and J calls derive from TCRdb rather than the authors' analysis. In all, the sample holds fewer than 800,000 distinct CDR3 sequences, and about 16% of those were seen once. Of the sample, around 8% is held by the ten largest clones.

Graves' hyperthyroidism was defined as stable when no progression to ophthalmopathy occurred over 18 months of follow-up. The hyperthyroidism patients were between 18 and 65 years old and newly diagnosed, with a disease duration of less than 2 months. The study excluded patients with uncontrolled infections, other autoimmune diseases, pregnancy or lactation. Diagnoses were established on the basis of clinical symptoms, serum thyroxine and TRAb, thyroid ultrasound, and orbital computed tomography. PBMCs were separated from under 11 ml of fresh peripheral blood using Ficoll-Paque density gradient centrifugation. Total RNA was extracted with Trizol reagent, and quality was checked on an Agilent 2100 Bioanalyzer. To note about this clonotype: Its cognate antigen has yet to be identified. The input lacks base qualities; no much larger clone sits a single base away.

The specimen was blood. This TCR was recovered from a man younger than 30 with Graves' hyperthyroidism.

This receptor carries the CDR3 CASSPNNEVSPLHF. The nucleotides are TGTGCCAGCTCACCAAATAACGAGGTTTCACCCCTCCACTTT. The rearranged segments are TRBV18 and TRBJ1-6, with the D gene not confidently named. For CDR1 and CDR2, the germline V gene lists KGHSH and LQKENI. The CDR3 contains 14 residues, cysteine and phenylalanine counted. Only the CDR3 DNA stays, 42 bases, in frame from base 1. V and J are truncated by 2 bases and 9 bases respectively, leaving an intervening sequence of 11 bases.